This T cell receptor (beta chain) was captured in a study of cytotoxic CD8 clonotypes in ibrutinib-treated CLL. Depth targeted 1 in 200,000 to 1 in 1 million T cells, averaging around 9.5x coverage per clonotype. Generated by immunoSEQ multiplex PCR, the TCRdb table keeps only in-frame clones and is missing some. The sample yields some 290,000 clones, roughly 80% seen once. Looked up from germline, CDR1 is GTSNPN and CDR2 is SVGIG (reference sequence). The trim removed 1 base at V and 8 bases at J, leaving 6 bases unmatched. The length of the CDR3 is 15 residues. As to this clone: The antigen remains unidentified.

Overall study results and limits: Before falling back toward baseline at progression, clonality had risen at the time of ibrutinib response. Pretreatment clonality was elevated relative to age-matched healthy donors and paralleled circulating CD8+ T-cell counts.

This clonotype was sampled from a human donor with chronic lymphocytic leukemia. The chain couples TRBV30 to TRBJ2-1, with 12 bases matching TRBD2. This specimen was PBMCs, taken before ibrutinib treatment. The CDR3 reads CAWSEGLAGLYEQFF. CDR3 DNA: TGTGCCTGGAGTGAAGGACTAGCGGGGCTGTATGAGCAGTTCTTC.